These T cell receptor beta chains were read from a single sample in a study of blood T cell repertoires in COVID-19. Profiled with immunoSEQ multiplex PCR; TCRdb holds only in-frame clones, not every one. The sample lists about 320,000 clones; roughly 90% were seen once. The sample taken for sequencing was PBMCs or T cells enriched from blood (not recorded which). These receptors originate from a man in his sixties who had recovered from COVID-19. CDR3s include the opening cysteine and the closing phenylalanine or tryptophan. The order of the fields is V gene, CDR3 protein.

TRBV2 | CASSSGPIRGAFF
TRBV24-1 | CATSDRTSGKETQYF
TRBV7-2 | CASSSQGVGEKLFF
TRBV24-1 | CATSPGSGIDDEQFF
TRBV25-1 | CASSESPPTVGETQYF
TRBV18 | CASSATGGREETQYF
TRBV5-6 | CASSFGTAGNTIYF
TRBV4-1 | CASSQGDRAEETQYF
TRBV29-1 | CSAGQGATNEKLFF
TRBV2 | CASSAGTGYYGYTF
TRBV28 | CASSILAGPNEQFF
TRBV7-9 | CASFGLADVANTGELFF
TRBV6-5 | CASRLDRDGGYTF
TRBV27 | CASSLGPSGRYEQYF
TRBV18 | CASAQAQAYEQYF
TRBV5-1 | CASSFWGSGESPLHF
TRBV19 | CGTRPGTGVFYGYTF
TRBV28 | CASSLVGTTYEQYF
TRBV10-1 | CASSSLAGGNEQFF
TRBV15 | CATSRDRGRGYEQYF
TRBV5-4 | CASSLHSVGELTDTQYF
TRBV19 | CASTRTQGNQPQHF
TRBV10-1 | CASQGTSGRGYPYNEQFF
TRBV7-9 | CASSSDRGQAEKLFF
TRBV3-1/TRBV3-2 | CASSPPGFYEQYF
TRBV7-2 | CASSLRGGVNTDTQYF